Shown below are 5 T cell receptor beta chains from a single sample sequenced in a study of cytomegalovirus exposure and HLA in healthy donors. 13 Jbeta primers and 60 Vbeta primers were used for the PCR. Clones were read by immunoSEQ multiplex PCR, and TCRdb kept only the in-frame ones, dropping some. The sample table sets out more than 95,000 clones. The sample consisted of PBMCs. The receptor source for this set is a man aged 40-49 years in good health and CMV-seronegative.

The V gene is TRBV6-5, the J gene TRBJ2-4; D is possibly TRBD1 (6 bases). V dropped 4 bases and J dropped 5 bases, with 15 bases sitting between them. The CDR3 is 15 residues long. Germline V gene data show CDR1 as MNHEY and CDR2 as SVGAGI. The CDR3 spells CASSSTGYFQNIQYF. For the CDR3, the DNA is TGTGCCAGCAGTTCAACAGGGTATTTCCAAAACATTCAGTACTTC.

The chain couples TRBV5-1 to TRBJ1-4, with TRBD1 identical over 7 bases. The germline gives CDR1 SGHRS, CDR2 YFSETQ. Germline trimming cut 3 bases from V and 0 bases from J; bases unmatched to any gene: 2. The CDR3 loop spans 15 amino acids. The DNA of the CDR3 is TGCGCCAGCAGCTCCCAGGGGGCAACTAATGAAAAACTGTTTTTT. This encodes CASSSQGATNEKLFF.

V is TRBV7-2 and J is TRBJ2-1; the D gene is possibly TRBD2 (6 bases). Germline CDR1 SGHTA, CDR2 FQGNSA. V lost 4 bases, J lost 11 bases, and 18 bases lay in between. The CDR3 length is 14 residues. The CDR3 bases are TGTGCCAGCAGCTCACCGCGGGATTTTAGCAAGCAGTTCTTC. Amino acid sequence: CASSSPRDFSKQFF. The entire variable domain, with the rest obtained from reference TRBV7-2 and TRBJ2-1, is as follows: GAGVSQSPSNKVTEKGKDVELRCDPISGHTALYWYRQSLGQGLEFLIYFQGNSAPDKSGLPSDRFSAERTGGSVSTLTIQRTQQEDSAVYLCASSSPRDFSKQFFGPGTRLTVL.

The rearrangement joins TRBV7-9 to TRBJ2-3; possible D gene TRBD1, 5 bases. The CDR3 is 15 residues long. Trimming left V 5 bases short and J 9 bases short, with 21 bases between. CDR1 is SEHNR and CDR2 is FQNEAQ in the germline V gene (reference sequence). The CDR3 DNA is TGTGCCAGCAGCCCCAGACAGTCCCTAGGGTTCACGCAGTATTTT. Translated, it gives CASSPRQSLGFTQYF.

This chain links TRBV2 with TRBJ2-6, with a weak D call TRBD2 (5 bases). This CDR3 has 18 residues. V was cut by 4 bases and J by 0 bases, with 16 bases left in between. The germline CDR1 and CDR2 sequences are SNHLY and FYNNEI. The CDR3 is CASSGPQRSLSGANVLTF. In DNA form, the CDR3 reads TGTGCCAGCAGTGGTCCCCAGCGGAGCCTCTCTGGGGCCAACGTCCTGACTTTC.